The 23 T cell receptor beta chains given below trace back to one sample, sequenced in a study of Graves' ophthalmopathy and Graves' hyperthyroidism. Amplified TCR beta CDR3 regions were obtained using RNA transcripts as template. Second-round multiplex PCR came after first-round RT-PCR with HTBI primers. Via MiXCR, TCRdb re-called the multiplex PCR reads, giving one row per CDR3 protein. Of about 370,000 distinct CDR3 sequences listed, about 15% were seen once; the top ten hold 2.4%. The sample comprised peripheral blood. All receptors derive from an adult woman with stable Graves' hyperthyroidism.

This clonotype was seen ten or more times. This chain links TRBV19 with TRBJ2-2, with TRBD1 matching over 11 bases. The CDR3 covers 16 residues. J lost 4 bases, V lost 9 bases, and 10 bases had no gene match. CDR1 and CDR2 from the germline V gene are LNHDA and SQIVND (reference sequence). The CDR3 DNA is TGTGCCAGACGGACAGGGGGCCGTTCTTCCACCGGGGAGCTGTTTTTT. This translates into CARRTGGRSSTGELFF. The variable domain in full, with the rest retrieved from reference TRBV19 and TRBJ2-2, is DGGITQSPKYLFRKEGQNVTLSCEQNLNHDAMYWYRQDPGQGLRLIYYSQIVNDFQKGDIAEGYSVSREKKESFPLTVTSAQKNPTAFYLCARRTGGRSSTGELFFGEGSRLTVL.

The chain couples TRBV6-1 to TRBJ1-2; tentative D call: TRBD1 (6 bases). This CDR3 comprises 14 residues. The V end lost 3 bases, the J end lost 5 bases, and 13 bases lay between the germline ends. Per germline, CDR1 MNHNS and CDR2 SASEGT. Written as DNA, the CDR3 is TGTGCCAGCAGTGAGTCCTCGGGGGCTTATGGCTACACCTTC. This codes for CASSESSGAYGYTF.

This clonotype was picked up many times. The chain combines TRBV19 with TRBJ2-7, with D hard to call. Germline V gives CDR1 LNHDA, CDR2 SQIVND (reference sequence). V was shortened by 5 bases and J by 2 bases, with 16 bases between the two germline ends. CDR3 size: 15 residues. The chain's CDR3 is CASSPVPRPTYEQYF. As DNA, the CDR3 is TGTGCCAGTAGTCCTGTACCTCGACCCACCTACGAGCAGTACTTC.

This clonotype was counted many times. The chain joins TRBV20-1 to TRBJ2-7; 7 bases map to TRBD2. V lost 5 bases and J lost 6; bases outside the gene matches: 4. The CDR3 loop spans 11 amino acids. CDR1 and CDR2 (germline): DFQATT, SNEGSKA (reference sequence). The CDR3 loop is CSAPSGTEQYF. For the CDR3, the DNA is TGCAGTGCTCCGAGCGGGACCGAGCAGTACTTC.

There are a few counts of this clonotype. J is TRBJ2-7 and V is TRBV9; D gene ambiguous. Germline V gene lookup returns CDR1 SGDLS and CDR2 YYNGEE. This CDR3 contains 14 residues. The V end was cut by 3 bases, the J end by 5 bases, with 15 bases between. DNA for the CDR3: TGTGCCAGCAGCGAGTCCAGCTTTGGGGACGAGCAGTACTTC. It is translated as CASSESSFGDEQYF.

The chain couples TRBV18 to TRBJ1-1; no reliable D call. Trimming removed 3 bases at V and 1 base at J, with 9 bases between. Germline CDR1 KGHSH, CDR2 LQKENI. The CDR3 runs to 14 residues. The DNA for the CDR3 is TGTGCCAGCTCACCGGGGTTTCCGAACACTGAAGCTTTCTTT. It codes for CASSPGFPNTEAFF.

There are many counts of this clonotype. The V and J genes are TRBV20-1 and TRBJ1-3; D is ambiguous. The germline gives CDR1 DFQATT, CDR2 SNEGSKA (reference sequence). V was trimmed by 7 bases and J by 4 bases, leaving 8 bases between them. The CDR3 sequence is 11 residues long. CDR3 coding DNA: TGCAGTGGGCGAGGGGGAAACACCATATATTTT. Its protein product is CSGRGGNTIYF.

This clonotype was observed at least ten times. The chain carries TRBV6-2 or TRBV6-3 and TRBJ1-5; 9 bases agree with TRBD1. With V trimmed by 2 bases and J by 6 bases, 5 bases remained unmatched. Per germline, CDR1 MNHEY and CDR2 SVGEGT. This CDR3 has 15 residues. The CDR3 spells CASSYGGQGSQPQHF. The CDR3 coding sequence is TGTGCCAGCAGTTACGGGGGACAGGGTAGTCAGCCCCAGCATTTT.

This clonotype showed up many times. DNA of the CDR3: TGTGCCAGCAGCTTAGAATTTACGTTCCACGAGCAGTACTTC. As protein: CASSLEFTFHEQYF. The V gene is TRBV11-2, the J gene TRBJ2-7; D not certain. The germline V and J ends were trimmed by 0 bases and 5 bases, with 11 bases remaining between them. This CDR3 is built from 14 residues. CDR1 is SGHAT and CDR2 is FQNNGV in the germline V gene.

This clonotype was recorded many times. This rearrangement joins TRBV7-3 to TRBJ2-7; D is perhaps TRBD2 (5 bases). The CDR3 spans 14 residues. The germline CDR1 and CDR2 sequences are SGHTA and FQGTGA. Trimming pared 8 bases from V and 0 bases from J, leaving 14 bases between. The CDR3 here is CASEGAETSYEQYF. In DNA, the CDR3 is TGTGCCAGCGAGGGAGCGGAAACCTCCTACGAGCAGTACTTC.

This clonotype was found many times. The chain uses TRBV28 and TRBJ1-5, with a tentative D call TRBD1 (6 bases). This CDR3 is built from 14 residues. Germline CDR1 and CDR2: MDHEN and SYDVKM. V gave up 6 bases and J gave up 5 bases, with 14 bases separating them. CDR3 region: CASRKTGNHQPQHF. CDR3 DNA sequence: TGTGCCAGCAGGAAAACAGGGAATCATCAGCCCCAGCATTTT.

This clonotype was observed a handful of times. The chain couples TRBV6-1 to TRBJ2-3; 9 bases agree with TRBD2. CDR1 MNHNS and CDR2 SASEGT come from the germline V gene. CDR3 length: 15 amino acids. Trimming removed 6 bases from V and 0 bases from J; junction bases left unmatched: 4. The CDR3 DNA reads as TGTGCCAGCAGAATACTAGCGGGTAGCACAGATACGCAGTATTTT. Translation: CASRILAGSTDTQYF.

The chain combines TRBV2 with TRBJ2-2; 8 bases agree with TRBD1. The V gene's germline CDR1 is SNHLY and CDR2 FYNNEI. V was pared by 6 bases and J by 0 bases, with 6 bases of the junction left unmatched. The CDR3 spans 16 residues. The CDR3 loop is CASRAQGAANTGELFF. The DNA for the CDR3 is TGTGCCAGCAGGGCTCAGGGGGCCGCGAACACCGGGGAGCTGTTTTTT. Combining the CDR3 with reference TRBV2 and TRBJ2-2 gives the whole variable domain EPEVTQTPSHQVTQMGQEVILRCVPISNHLYFYWYRQILGQKVEFLVSFYNNEISEKSEIFDDQFSVERPDGSNFTLKIRSTKLEDSAMYFCASRAQGAANTGELFFGEGSRLTVL.

This chain uses TRBV4-1 with TRBJ1-3, with D uncertain. Trimming shortened V by 0 bases and J by 0 bases, and 21 bases separated the two germline ends. The germline V gene encodes CDR1 MGHRA and CDR2 YSYEKL. The CDR3 is 20 amino acids. CDR3 region: CASSQDSRRRPSPSGNTIYF. The CDR3 coding sequence is TGCGCCAGCAGCCAAGATTCACGACGGCGACCATCTCCCTCTGGAAACACCATATATTTT.

This clonotype was seen ten or more times. The V and J genes are TRBV12-3 or TRBV12-4 and TRBJ1-2; 9 positions agree with TRBD1. J was trimmed by 4 bases and V by 7 bases; bases with no gene match: 7. The CDR3 is 14 amino acids. CDR3 loop: CASNYRGHFYGYTF. The CDR3 DNA reads as TGTGCCAGCAACTACAGGGGGCATTTCTATGGCTACACCTTC.

V gene TRBV9 combines with J gene TRBJ2-5; D gene uncertain. The CDR3 contains 13 residues. Between the trimmed V and J ends, which lost 2 bases and 4 bases, there was a span of 9 bases. Per the germline V gene, CDR1 is SGDLS and CDR2 is YYNGEE. As DNA, the CDR3 is TGTGCCAGCAGCGTCCTGGGATCAGAGACCCAGTACTTC. Translated: CASSVLGSETQYF.

This clonotype was seen more than once but under ten times. This sequence joins TRBV2 and TRBJ2-2; 10 nucleotides line up with TRBD1. The CDR3 has 13 residues. Per germline, CDR1 SNHLY and CDR2 FYNNEI. With 5 bases clipped from V and 15 bases from J, the junction kept 9 bases outside the gene matches. CDR3 bases: TGTGCCAGCAGTCCCCGGGGACAGGGGAAATTGTTTTTT. It yields the protein CASSPRGQGKLFF.

This clonotype was seen a handful of times. Since a much larger clone is just one base distant, this may be a read error. The chain recombines TRBV27 with TRBJ2-4; maybe TRBD2 (5 bases). This CDR3 has 14 amino acids. Germline V gene sequence: CDR1 MNHEY, CDR2 SMNVEV (reference sequence). CDR3 DNA: TGTGCCAGCAGCACCGGTAGCGCCCAAAACATTAAGTACTTC. It specifies CASSTGSAQNIKYF.

In DNA form, the CDR3 reads TGCAGTGGACAGATCCAAGAGACCCAGTACTTC. This encodes CSGQIQETQYF. V and J are TRBV20-1 and TRBJ2-5; maybe TRBD1 (5 bases). V was pared by 7 bases and J by 1 base, with 7 bases between. CDR3 length: 11 amino acids. From germline, CDR1 is DFQATT and CDR2 SNEGSKA (reference sequence).

This clonotype was observed many times. V is TRBV12-5 and J is TRBJ2-7, with D tentatively TRBD2 (6 bases). This CDR3 comprises 13 residues. Germline V CDR1 and CDR2: LGHNT, FRNRAP. V lost 1 base to trimming and J lost 4 bases, with 8 bases between them. The CDR3 protein is CASGLARGYEQYF. DNA for the CDR3: TGTGCTAGTGGTTTGGCCCGGGGGTACGAGCAGTACTTC.

This chain joins TRBV29-1 and TRBJ2-5; D perhaps matches TRBD1 (5 bases). CDR3 length: 13 amino acids. V was trimmed by 5 bases and J by 5 bases, leaving 15 bases between them. The V gene's germline CDR1 is SQVTM and CDR2 ANQGSEA. The CDR3, as DNA: TGCAGCGTTTGCAGGGCCTTAACGGAGACCCAGTACTTC. Translated: CSVCRALTETQYF. Full variable domain (missing parts from reference TRBV29-1 and TRBJ2-5): SAVISQKPSRDICQRGTSLTIQCQVDSQVTMMFWYRQQPGQSLTLIATANQGSEATYESGFVIDKFPISRPNLTFSTLTVSNMSPEDSSIYLCSVCRALTETQYFGPGTRLLVL.

There are many counts of this clonotype. The V and J genes are TRBV7-9 and TRBJ2-5; D perhaps matches TRBD1 (6 bases). Trimming took 5 bases from V and 4 from J, leaving 11 bases between them. Per the germline V gene, CDR1 is SEHNR and CDR2 is FQNEAQ (reference sequence). The CDR3 has 13 amino acids. In DNA, the CDR3 is TGTGCCAGCAGCCTTCAGGGGTTAGAGACCCAGTACTTC. This translates into CASSLQGLETQYF.

In this sample, this clonotype turned up many times. The gene calls are TRBV20-1 and TRBJ2-4, with D perhaps TRBD2 (6 bases). The CDR3 consists of 10 residues. Trimming stripped 6 bases from V and 10 bases from J, with 10 bases between. Germline CDR1 reads DFQATT; CDR2 reads SNEGSKA (reference sequence). The CDR3 loop is CSALRGIQYF. CDR3 bases: TGCAGTGCCCTACGGGGGATTCAGTACTTC.